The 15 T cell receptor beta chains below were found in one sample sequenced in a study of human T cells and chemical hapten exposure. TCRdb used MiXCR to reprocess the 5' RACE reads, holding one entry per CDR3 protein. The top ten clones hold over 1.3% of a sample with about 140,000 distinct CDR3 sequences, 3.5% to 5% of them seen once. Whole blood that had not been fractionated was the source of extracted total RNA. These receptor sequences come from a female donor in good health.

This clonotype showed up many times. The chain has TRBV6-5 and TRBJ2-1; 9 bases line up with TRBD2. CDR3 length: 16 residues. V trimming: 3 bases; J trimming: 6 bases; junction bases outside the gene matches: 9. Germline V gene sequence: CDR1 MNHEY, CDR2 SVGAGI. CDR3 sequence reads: CASSYTRGGGANEQFF. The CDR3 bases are TGTGCCAGCAGTTATACTCGTGGCGGGGGGGCCAATGAGCAGTTCTTC.

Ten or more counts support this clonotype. CDR3 nucleotides: TGTGCTAGTGGTGACAACAGGGGAGGAAACACCATATATTTT. It specifies CASGDNRGGNTIYF. The V call is TRBV12-5, the J call TRBJ1-3, with 7 nucleotides matching TRBD1. This CDR3 spans 14 amino acids. V dropped 5 bases and J dropped 4; count of bases not matched to a gene: 5. The V gene's germline CDR1 is LGHNT and CDR2 FRNRAP.

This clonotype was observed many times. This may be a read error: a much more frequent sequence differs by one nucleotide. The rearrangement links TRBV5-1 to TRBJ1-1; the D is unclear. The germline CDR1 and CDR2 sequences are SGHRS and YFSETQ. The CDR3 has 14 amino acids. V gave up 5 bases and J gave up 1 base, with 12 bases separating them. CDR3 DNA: TGCGCCAGCAGAAAGACACGTAGGAACACTGAAGCTTTCTTT. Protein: CASRKTRRNTEAFF.

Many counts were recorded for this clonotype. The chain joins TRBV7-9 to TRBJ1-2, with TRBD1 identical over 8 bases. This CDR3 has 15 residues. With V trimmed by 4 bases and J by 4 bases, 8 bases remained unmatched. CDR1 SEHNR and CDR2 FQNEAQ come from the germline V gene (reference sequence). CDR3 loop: CASSYWTGPSYGYTF. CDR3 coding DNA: TGTGCCAGCAGCTACTGGACAGGGCCTTCCTATGGCTACACCTTC.

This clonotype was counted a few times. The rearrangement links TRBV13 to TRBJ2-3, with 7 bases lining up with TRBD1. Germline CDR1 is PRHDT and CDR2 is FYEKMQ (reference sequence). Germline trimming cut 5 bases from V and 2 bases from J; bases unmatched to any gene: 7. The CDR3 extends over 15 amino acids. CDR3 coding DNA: TGTGCCAGCAGCGTCACAGGGGCCGCCACAGATACGCAGTATTTT. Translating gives CASSVTGAATDTQYF.

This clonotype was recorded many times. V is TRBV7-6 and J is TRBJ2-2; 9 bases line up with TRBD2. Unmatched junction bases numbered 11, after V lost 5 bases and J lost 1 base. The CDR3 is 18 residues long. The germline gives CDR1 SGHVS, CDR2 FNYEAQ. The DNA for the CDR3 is TGTGCCAGCAGCCCCAATTGGGGCGGGGGGGAGAACACCGGGGAGCTGTTTTTT. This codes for CASSPNWGGGENTGELFF.

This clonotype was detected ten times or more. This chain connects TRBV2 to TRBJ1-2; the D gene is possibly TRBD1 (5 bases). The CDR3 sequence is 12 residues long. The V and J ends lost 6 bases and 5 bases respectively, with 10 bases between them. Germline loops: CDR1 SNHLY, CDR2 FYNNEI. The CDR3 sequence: CASRETGYGYTF. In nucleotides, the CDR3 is TGTGCCAGCAGAGAAACAGGTTATGGCTACACCTTC.

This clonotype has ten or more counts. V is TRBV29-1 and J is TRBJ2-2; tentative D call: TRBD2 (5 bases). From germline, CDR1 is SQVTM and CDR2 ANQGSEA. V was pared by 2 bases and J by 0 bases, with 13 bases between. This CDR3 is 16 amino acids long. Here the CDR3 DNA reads TGCAGCGTTGAAATGCGGAGGCCGGCGAACACCGGGGAGCTGTTTTTT. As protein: CSVEMRRPANTGELFF.

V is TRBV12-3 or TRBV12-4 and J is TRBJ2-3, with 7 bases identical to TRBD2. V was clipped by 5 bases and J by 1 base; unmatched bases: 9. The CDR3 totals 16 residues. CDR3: CASSQPGLVRTDTQYF. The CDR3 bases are TGTGCCAGCAGTCAACCCGGACTAGTCCGCACAGATACGCAGTATTTT.

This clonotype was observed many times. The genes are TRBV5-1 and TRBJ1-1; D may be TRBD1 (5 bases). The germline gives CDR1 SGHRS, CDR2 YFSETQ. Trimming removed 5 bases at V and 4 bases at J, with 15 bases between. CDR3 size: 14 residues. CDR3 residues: CASSNAGYATEAFF. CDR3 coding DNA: TGCGCCAGCAGTAATGCAGGGTATGCCACTGAAGCTTTCTTT.

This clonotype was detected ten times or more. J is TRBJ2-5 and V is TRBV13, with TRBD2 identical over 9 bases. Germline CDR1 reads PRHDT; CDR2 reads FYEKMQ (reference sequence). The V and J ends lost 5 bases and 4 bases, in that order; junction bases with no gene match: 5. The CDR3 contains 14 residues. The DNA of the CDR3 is TGTGCCAGCAGCACGGGACTAGCCCCAGAGACCCAGTACTTC. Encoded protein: CASSTGLAPETQYF.

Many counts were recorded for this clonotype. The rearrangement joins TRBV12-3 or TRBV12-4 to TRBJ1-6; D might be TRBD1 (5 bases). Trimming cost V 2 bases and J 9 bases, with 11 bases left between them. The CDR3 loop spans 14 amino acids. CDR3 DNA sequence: TGTGCCAGCAGTTTACAGGACGGGGCTTCACCCCTCCACTTT. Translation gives CASSLQDGASPLHF.

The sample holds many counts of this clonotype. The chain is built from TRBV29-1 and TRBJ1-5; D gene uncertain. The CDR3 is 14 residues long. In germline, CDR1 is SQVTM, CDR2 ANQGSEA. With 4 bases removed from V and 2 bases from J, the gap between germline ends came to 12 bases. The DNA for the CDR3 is TGCAGCGTTGCTGAGGACGCGGGCAATCAGCCCCAGCATTTT. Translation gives CSVAEDAGNQPQHF.

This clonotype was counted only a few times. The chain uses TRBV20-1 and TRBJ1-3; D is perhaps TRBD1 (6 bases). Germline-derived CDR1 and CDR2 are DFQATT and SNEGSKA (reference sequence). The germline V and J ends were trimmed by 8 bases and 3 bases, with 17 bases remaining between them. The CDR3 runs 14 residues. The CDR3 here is CSLPSRGRGNTIYF. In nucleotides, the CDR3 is TGCAGTCTACCTAGTCGGGGGCGTGGAAACACCATATATTTT.

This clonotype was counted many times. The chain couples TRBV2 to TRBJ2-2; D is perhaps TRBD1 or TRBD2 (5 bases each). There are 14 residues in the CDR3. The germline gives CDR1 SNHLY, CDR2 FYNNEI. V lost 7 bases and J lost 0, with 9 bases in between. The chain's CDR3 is CASKGTANTGELFF. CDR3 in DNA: TGTGCCAGCAAGGGGACGGCGAACACCGGGGAGCTGTTTTTT.